Listed here are 20 T cell receptor beta chains from one sample, sequenced in a study of T cell responses to AZD1222 COVID-19 vaccine. Sequencing used immunoSEQ multiplex PCR; TCRdb keeps in-frame clones, though not all of them. Of 120,000 or so clones in the sample, roughly 87% were seen once. Sequencing was performed on peripheral blood, taken on day 0 of AZD1222 vaccination. All receptors derive from an adult in good health.

The chain joins TRBV4-1 to TRBJ1-6; D is uncertain. Germline CDR1 MGHRA, CDR2 YSYEKL. The germline V and J ends were trimmed by 7 bases and 6 bases, with 13 bases remaining between them. The CDR3 has 14 residues. CDR3 residues: CASKVIGFNSPLHF. The CDR3 DNA reads as TGCGCCAGCAAGGTTATCGGCTTTAATTCACCCCTCCACTTT.

The chain uses TRBV28 and TRBJ2-7; D is unresolved. This CDR3 has 15 amino acids. CDR1 MDHEN and CDR2 SYDVKM come from the germline V gene. V was pared by 6 bases and J by 3 bases, with 18 bases between. The CDR3 here is CASSRPRNSYYEQYF. CDR3 coding DNA: TGTGCCAGCAGCCGCCCGCGGAACAGCTACTACGAGCAGTACTTC.

The chain carries TRBV7-5 and TRBJ1-2. TRBV7-5 is labeled a pseudogene. CDR3 length: 12 residues. The CDR3 region is CVRSLGYYGYTF. CDR3 DNA sequence: TGTGTCAGAAGCTTAGGGTACTATGGCTACACCTTC.

This clone was picked up a small number of times. The V and J genes are TRBV2 and TRBJ2-3; tentative D call: TRBD2 (5 bases). The V gene's germline CDR1 is SNHLY and CDR2 FYNNEI. CDR3 length: 14 amino acids. Between the trimmed V and J ends, which lost 2 bases and 4 bases, there was a span of 10 bases. The CDR3 here is CASSERGRADTQYF. The DNA for the CDR3 is TGTGCCAGCAGTGAACGGGGAAGGGCAGATACGCAGTATTTT.

The CDR3: CASSPGQGRAFF. DNA for the CDR3: TGTGCCAGCAGCCCGGGACAGGGTCGGGCTTTCTTT. The chain links TRBV3-1 (or the pseudogene TRBV3-2) to TRBJ1-1; the match to TRBD1 covers 9 bases. The CDR3 spans 12 residues. Germline V gene lookup returns CDR1 LGHDT and CDR2 YNNKEL (reference sequence). V shed 4 bases and J 11 bases; nucleotides not matched to a gene: 5.

The chain joins TRBV12-3 or TRBV12-4 to TRBJ1-3; maybe TRBD1 (5 bases). The CDR3 sequence is 13 residues long. Between the trimmed V and J ends, which lost 1 base and 8 bases, there was a span of 9 bases. Here the CDR3 reads CASSLGQGYTIYF. The CDR3 DNA reads TGTGCCAGCAGTTTAGGGCAGGGTTACACCATATATTTT.

The V call is TRBV18, the J call TRBJ2-7; the D gene is possibly TRBD1 (6 bases). Germline-derived CDR1 and CDR2 are KGHSH and LQKENI. Trimming cost V 6 bases and J 4 bases, with 16 bases left between them. This CDR3 has 14 residues. The CDR3 loop is CASSLTPQGYEQYF. The CDR3 DNA is TGTGCCAGCTCGCTAACCCCTCAGGGGTACGAGCAGTACTTC.

The genes are TRBV28 and TRBJ1-5; 10 nucleotides agree with TRBD1. This CDR3 comprises 15 residues. The junction had 2 bases not matched to a gene; V was cut back by 6 bases and J by 0 bases. Per the germline V gene, CDR1 is MDHEN and CDR2 is SYDVKM. The CDR3 DNA is TGTGCCAGCAGACGACAGGGGGCTAGCAATCAGCCCCAGCATTTT. Translating gives CASRRQGASNQPQHF.

The rearrangement links TRBV3-1 (or the pseudogene TRBV3-2) to TRBJ2-7; 7 bases align to TRBD1. Germline V CDR1 and CDR2: LGHDT, YNNKEL (reference sequence). CDR3 length: 15 amino acids. V was clipped by 0 bases and J by 2 bases; unmatched bases: 4. CDR3 sequence (DNA): TGTGCCAGCAGCCAAGAGCCAGGGGGTGCCTACGAGCAGTACTTC. Protein sequence: CASSQEPGGAYEQYF.

The genes are TRBV4-1 and TRBJ2-4; D is unclear. Germline V CDR1 and CDR2: MGHRA, YSYEKL. V lost 2 bases to trimming and J lost 0 bases, with 8 bases between them. This CDR3 is built from 15 residues. This CDR3 reads CASSQPNLAKNIQYF. In nucleotides, the CDR3 is TGCGCCAGCAGCCAACCCAATTTAGCCAAAAACATTCAGTACTTC.

The V gene is TRBV3-1 (or the pseudogene TRBV3-2), the J gene TRBJ2-1; TRBD2 matches 16 bases. CDR3 length: 18 amino acids. Germline V gene lookup returns CDR1 LGHDT and CDR2 YNNKEL (reference sequence). V lost 1 base and J lost 6; bases outside the gene matches: 6. The CDR3 DNA follows: TGTGCCAGCAGCCAAGTACCCGGGACTAGCGGGGGGGGCAATGAGCAGTTCTTC. This gives the protein CASSQVPGTSGGGNEQFF.

The V gene is TRBV5-4, the J gene TRBJ2-5; TRBD2 is a possible D gene (5 bases). Between the trimmed V and J ends, which lost 1 base and 1 base, there was a span of 8 bases. Per germline, CDR1 SGHNT and CDR2 YYREEE (reference sequence). This CDR3 comprises 14 residues. The CDR3, as DNA: TGTGCCAGCAGCTTGATGGACTCCCAAGAGACCCAGTACTTC. This gives the protein CASSLMDSQETQYF.

The chain joins TRBV3-1 (or the pseudogene TRBV3-2) to TRBJ2-7; the D call may be TRBD1 or TRBD2 (5 bases each). Germline loops: CDR1 LGHDT, CDR2 YNNKEL (reference sequence). Trimming removed 2 bases from V and 2 bases from J, with 19 bases in between. The CDR3 length is 17 residues. The CDR3 sequence: CASSQYLLWDETYEQYF. DNA of the CDR3: TGTGCCAGCAGCCAATACCTCCTTTGGGACGAGACCTACGAGCAGTACTTC.

DNA for the CDR3: TGTGCCAGCAGCCCGTCGGGCAGGGGAAGGACTGAAGCTTTCTTT. Its protein product is CASSPSGRGRTEAFF. This chain joins TRBV3-1 (or the pseudogene TRBV3-2) and TRBJ1-1; D might be TRBD1 (6 bases). The CDR3 covers 15 residues. Germline assignment: CDR1 LGHDT and CDR2 YNNKEL (reference sequence). V was shortened by 4 bases and J by 5 bases, with 17 bases between the two germline ends.

This chain uses TRBV18 with TRBJ1-1, with D perhaps matching TRBD1 (6 bases). The CDR3 contains 14 residues. V was trimmed by 4 bases and J by 2 bases, leaving 11 bases between them. In germline, CDR1 is KGHSH, CDR2 LQKENI. CDR3 region: CASSQDRTNTEAFF. CDR3 coding DNA: TGTGCCAGCTCACAGGACAGAACTAACACTGAAGCTTTCTTT.

The V and J genes are TRBV6-5 and TRBJ2-7, with 10 positions matching TRBD2. CDR1 MNHEY and CDR2 SVGAGI come from the germline V gene. With V trimmed by 10 bases and J by 4 bases, 7 bases remained unmatched. The CDR3 totals 13 residues. The CDR3 is CATGRSGGYEQYF. Written as DNA, the CDR3 is TGTGCCACCGGGCGTAGCGGGGGGTACGAGCAGTACTTC.

The V call is TRBV9, the J call TRBJ2-2, with D possibly matching TRBD1 (5 bases). The ends were cut back, 4 bases at V and 4 bases at J, with 11 bases in the middle. CDR3 length equals 14 residues. Germline CDR1 SGDLS, CDR2 YYNGEE. CDR3 in DNA: TGTGCCAGCAGCCCTCTACAGGCCACCGGGGAGCTGTTTTTT. Amino acids: CASSPLQATGELFF.

The genes are TRBV25-1 and TRBJ1-4; a weak D match, TRBD1 (6 bases). The CDR3 runs to 12 residues. Germline V lookup: CDR1 MGHDK, CDR2 SYGVNS. V lost 5 bases to trimming and J lost 8 bases, with 9 bases between them. The CDR3 sequence is CASSTRGEKLFF. The DNA for the CDR3 is TGTGCCAGCAGTACAAGGGGGGAAAAACTGTTTTTT.

The V call is TRBV7-9, the J call TRBJ2-5; 7 bases fit TRBD2. V dropped 1 base and J dropped 3; count of bases not matched to a gene: 14. Germline values: CDR1 SEHNR, CDR2 FQNEAQ (reference sequence). The CDR3 spans 18 residues. The CDR3 sequence: CASSLGLGLAAWEETQYF. The DNA of the CDR3 is TGTGCCAGCAGCTTAGGTCTGGGGCTAGCGGCCTGGGAAGAGACCCAGTACTTC.

This clone turned up a few times. The chain combines TRBV6-5 with TRBJ1-1; possible D gene TRBD1, 5 bases. Germline loops: CDR1 MNHEY, CDR2 SVGAGI. The CDR3 is 14 amino acids. V gave up 5 bases and J gave up 7 bases, with 17 bases separating them. The CDR3 coding sequence is TGTGCCAGCAGTCTGGCCGACAGTAACCTTGAAGCTTTCTTT. Translated, it gives CASSLADSNLEAFF.